These 27 T cell receptor beta chains were sequenced from one sample in a study of blood T cell repertoires in COVID-19. Method: immunoSEQ multiplex PCR; TCRdb's copy keeps in-frame clones and lacks some. This table holds some 340,000 clones, about 89% found once. Sequencing used PBMCs or T cells enriched from blood (not recorded which). The receptors stem from a woman between 25 and 40 years old who had recovered from COVID-19.

This clone was counted once. The chain carries TRBV28 and TRBJ1-5; the match to TRBD1 covers 7 bases. This CDR3 is 13 amino acids long. Germline trimming cut 10 bases from V and 4 bases from J; bases unmatched to any gene: 7. Per the germline V gene, CDR1 is MDHEN and CDR2 is SYDVKM. Written as DNA, the CDR3 is TGTGCCACACAGGGGCGGAGGAATCAGCCCCAGCATTTT. Its protein product is CATQGRRNQPQHF.

The chain is built from TRBV28 and TRBJ1-5; no clear D. This CDR3 has 12 amino acids. V lost 3 bases and J lost 7, with 7 bases in between. The germline V gene encodes CDR1 MDHEN and CDR2 SYDVKM. The CDR3 coding sequence is TGTGCCAGCAGTTTGAACATCCAGCCCCAGCATTTT. Translated: CASSLNIQPQHF.

This sequence joins TRBV4-3 and TRBJ1-4; 9 bases are shared with TRBD1. The ends lost 4 bases at V and 7 bases at J; junction bases unmatched: 7. This CDR3 comprises 15 residues. The V gene's germline CDR1 is LGHNA and CDR2 YSLEER. The DNA of the CDR3 is TGCGCCAGCAGCCTTCGGGGACAGGGAGTTGAAAAACTGTTTTTT. Its protein is CASSLRGQGVEKLFF.

This chain connects TRBV3-1 (or the pseudogene TRBV3-2) to TRBJ1-2, with a possible D match to TRBD1 (5 bases). V was pared by 5 bases and J by 4 bases, with 23 bases between. CDR1 and CDR2 from the germline V gene are LGHDT and YNNKEL (reference sequence). The CDR3 runs 17 residues. CDR3 in amino acids: CASSEGEANRRFYGYTF. The CDR3 DNA is TGTGCCAGCAGCGAAGGGGAGGCCAACAGGAGGTTCTATGGCTACACCTTC.

The V and J genes are TRBV27 and TRBJ1-2, with D uncertain. Trimming removed 5 bases at V and 0 bases at J, with 13 bases between. Germline V gene sequence: CDR1 MNHEY, CDR2 SMNVEV (reference sequence). There are 15 residues in the CDR3. The CDR3 nucleotides are TGTGCCAGCAGTCCCCACTCGCTAGCTAACTATGGCTACACCTTC. Protein product: CASSPHSLANYGYTF.

The chain joins TRBV7-6 to TRBJ2-5, with a possible D match to TRBD2 (5 bases). The V end lost 4 bases, the J end lost 7 bases, and 16 bases lay between the germline ends. The CDR3 sequence is 14 residues long. CDR1 and CDR2 from the germline V gene are SGHVS and FNYEAQ. CDR3 DNA: TGTGCCAGCAGCTCCCTTTACCGGACTGGGACCCAGTACTTC. Protein sequence: CASSSLYRTGTQYF.

The gene calls are TRBV29-1 and TRBJ1-2; possibly TRBD1 for D (6 bases). Trimming took off 3 bases at V and 6 bases at J, with 11 bases between the two ends. CDR1 is SQVTM, CDR2 ANQGSEA, per germline. This CDR3 spans 12 amino acids. The chain's CDR3 is CSVDRGAHGYTF. CDR3 sequence (DNA): TGCAGCGTTGACAGGGGTGCTCATGGCTACACCTTC. Full variable domain (missing parts from reference TRBV29-1 and TRBJ1-2): SAVISQKPSRDICQRGTSLTIQCQVDSQVTMMFWYRQQPGQSLTLIATANQGSEATYESGFVIDKFPISRPNLTFSTLTVSNMSPEDSSIYLCSVDRGAHGYTFGSGTRLTVV.

This clone appeared a single time. The V call is TRBV14, the J call TRBJ2-1; D is unclear. Trimming pared 3 bases from V and 7 bases from J, leaving 16 bases between. Germline-derived CDR1 and CDR2 are SGHDN and FVKESK. CDR3 size: 15 residues. The CDR3 region is CASSQDLDFANEQFF. In DNA form, the CDR3 reads TGTGCCAGCAGCCAGGATCTAGACTTCGCAAATGAGCAGTTCTTC.

The chain couples TRBV30 to TRBJ2-3, with TRBD2 matching 11 bases. With 3 bases clipped from V and 2 bases from J, the junction kept 1 base outside the gene matches. CDR1 is GTSNPN, CDR2 SVGIG, per germline (reference sequence). The CDR3 is made up of 14 amino acids. In nucleotides, the CDR3 is TGTGCCTGGAGACTAGCGGGGGCCACAGATACGCAGTATTTT. It translates to CAWRLAGATDTQYF. Together with reference TRBV30 and TRBJ2-3, the CDR3 gives the full variable domain: SQTIHQWPATLVQPVGSPLSLECTVEGTSNPNLYWYRQAAGRGLQLLFYSVGIGQISSEVPQNLSASRPQDRQFILSSKKLLLSDSGFYLCAWRLAGATDTQYFGPGTRLTVL.

The chain combines TRBV5-4 with TRBJ2-2, with D possibly TRBD1 on 6 matching bases. CDR3 length equals 16 residues. The V end lost 4 bases, the J end lost 4 bases, and 17 bases lay between the germline ends. CDR1 is SGHNT, CDR2 YYREEE, per germline (reference sequence). The CDR3 loop reads CASSPAETGSTGELFF. As DNA, the CDR3 is TGTGCCAGCAGCCCGGCAGAGACAGGCAGCACCGGGGAGCTGTTTTTT.

CDR3 amino acids: CASSPGQYNSPLHF. CDR3 nucleotides: TGTGCCAGCTCTCCGGGACAGTATAATTCACCCCTCCACTTT. J is TRBJ1-6 and V is TRBV6-5; 7 bases fit TRBD1. This CDR3 spans 14 amino acids. Germline-derived CDR1 and CDR2 are MNHEY and SVGAGI. V lost 8 bases and J lost 4; bases outside the gene matches: 5.

The rearrangement joins TRBV11-2 to TRBJ1-6; D possibly corresponds to TRBD1 (6 bases). Trimming shortened V by 5 bases and J by 7 bases, and 12 bases separated the two germline ends. This CDR3 is 14 amino acids long. Germline V lookup: CDR1 SGHAT, CDR2 FQNNGV. The CDR3 spells CASSQDRRNSPLHF. CDR3 in DNA: TGTGCCAGCAGCCAAGACAGGCGGAATTCACCCCTCCACTTT.

The chain uses TRBV5-1 and TRBJ1-2; D might be TRBD1 (5 bases). The CDR3 is made up of 15 amino acids. Germline V gene lookup returns CDR1 SGHRS and CDR2 YFSETQ. Trimming took 0 bases from V and 0 from J, leaving 9 bases between them. This CDR3 reads CASSLAGGTNYGYTF. The CDR3 DNA reads as TGCGCCAGCAGCTTGGCGGGGGGGACTAACTATGGCTACACCTTC.

The chain couples TRBV19 to TRBJ1-5; D not resolved. The CDR3 loop spans 14 amino acids. Trimming shortened V by 6 bases and J by 0 bases, and 9 bases separated the two germline ends. Germline loops: CDR1 LNHDA, CDR2 SQIVND (reference sequence). The CDR3, as DNA: TGTGCCAGTAGCACTTCAAATAGCAATCAGCCCCAGCATTTT. This codes for CASSTSNSNQPQHF.

This clone showed up just once. The genes are TRBV28 and TRBJ1-1, with D unclear. CDR1 is MDHEN and CDR2 is SYDVKM in the germline V gene. V was pared by 8 bases and J by 1 base, with 5 bases between. The CDR3 runs 11 residues. The CDR3 DNA reads TGTGCCAGCTTAGAGAACACTGAAGCTTTCTTT. Translating it yields CASLENTEAFF.

CDR3 sequence (DNA): TGTGCCACCTCATCTCCAGCGGGGAGCTCCTACGAGCAGTACTTC. It is translated as CATSSPAGSSYEQYF. The chain employs TRBV6-5 and TRBJ2-7, with 7 nucleotides matching TRBD2. The CDR3 is 15 amino acids. Trimming at V came to 10 bases and at J to 0 bases, leaving 12 bases not matched to a gene. Germline V gene lookup returns CDR1 MNHEY and CDR2 SVGAGI.

This clone was recorded once. The chain recombines TRBV27 with TRBJ1-4; D may be TRBD1 (6 bases). There are 18 residues in the CDR3. The germline V gene encodes CDR1 MNHEY and CDR2 SMNVEV (reference sequence). V lost 6 bases and J 0 bases, leaving 20 bases between the germline ends. CDR3 nucleotides: TGTGCCAGCAGCCTTGATCCCAGGACAGCAGCAACTAATGAAAAACTGTTTTTT. This encodes CASSLDPRTAATNEKLFF. Combining the CDR3 with reference TRBV27 and TRBJ1-4 gives the whole variable domain EAQVTQNPRYLITVTGKKLTVTCSQNMNHEYMSWYRQDPGLGLRQIYYSMNVEVTDKGDVPEGYKVSRKEKRNFPLILESPSPNQTSLYFCASSLDPRTAATNEKLFFGSGTQLSVL.

This clone was recorded many times. The chain combines TRBV4-1 with TRBJ1-3, with 7 bases matching TRBD1. The CDR3 sequence is 18 residues long. Germline V gene lookup returns CDR1 MGHRA and CDR2 YSYEKL. V shed 1 base and J 4 bases; nucleotides not matched to a gene: 13. The CDR3 DNA reads as TGCGCCAGCAGCCAAGTGGCCGGGACAACAGGGGAGGGAAACACCATATATTTT. Encoded protein: CASSQVAGTTGEGNTIYF.

This clone was seen a few times. V gene TRBV6-5 combines with J gene TRBJ2-3; 12 bases map to TRBD2. Per germline, CDR1 MNHEY and CDR2 SVGAGI. CDR3 length: 15 amino acids. V lost 6 bases to trimming and J lost 4 bases; unmatched junction nucleotides: 5. CDR3 region: CASRKLAGGPDTQYF. The CDR3 DNA follows: TGTGCCAGCAGGAAACTAGCGGGGGGACCAGATACGCAGTATTTT.

The V call is TRBV18, the J call TRBJ1-3; TRBD1 might be the D (6 bases). Germline V gene sequence: CDR1 KGHSH, CDR2 LQKENI. V shed 3 bases and J shed 1 base, with 13 bases lying between them. The CDR3 contains 16 residues. The DNA of the CDR3 is TGTGCCAGCTCACCTCTAACTCAGGGGTCTGGAAACACCATATATTTT. Protein product: CASSPLTQGSGNTIYF.

This clone was observed a single time. The chain joins TRBV19 to TRBJ1-5; 9 nucleotides match TRBD1. Germline loops: CDR1 LNHDA, CDR2 SQIVND (reference sequence). V lost 4 bases, J lost 2 bases, and 3 bases stayed unmatched. This CDR3 spans 15 amino acids. For the CDR3, the DNA is TGTGCCAGTAGTACTTGGACAGGGGGCAATCAGCCCCAGCATTTT. Its protein product is CASSTWTGGNQPQHF.

This clone was counted a few times. CDR3 sequence reads: CAWSLTGETQYF. DNA of the CDR3: TGTGCCTGGAGTTTGACAGGGGAGACCCAGTACTTC. The gene calls are TRBV30 and TRBJ2-5; 7 bases agree with TRBD1. Germline values: CDR1 GTSNPN, CDR2 SVGIG (reference sequence). The CDR3 spans 12 residues. V lost 2 bases to trimming and J lost 5 bases; unmatched junction nucleotides: 2.

The chain combines TRBV5-4 with TRBJ2-5, with 7 bases identical to TRBD1. After removal of 4 bases from V and 5 bases from J, the junction contained 11 bases not matched to a gene. Germline CDR1 is SGHNT and CDR2 is YYREEE (reference sequence). The CDR3 sequence is 15 residues long. The CDR3: CASSRRQGVSETQYF. The CDR3 nucleotides read TGTGCCAGCAGCCGCCGACAGGGCGTGAGTGAGACCCAGTACTTC. The full variable domain, in which reference TRBV5-4 and TRBJ2-5 provide the parts outside the CDR3, is ETGVTQSPTHLIKTRGQQVTLRCSSQSGHNTVSWYQQALGQGPQFIFQYYREEENGRGNFPPRFSGLQFPNYSSELNVNALELDDSALYLCASSRRQGVSETQYFGPGTRLLVL.

The gene calls are TRBV6-4 and TRBJ2-1, with D possibly being TRBD1 (5 bases). Germline V gives CDR1 MRHNA, CDR2 SNTAGT. This CDR3 is built from 12 residues. The V gene lost 2 bases and the J gene lost 12 bases, with 11 bases spanning the gap. CDR3 DNA sequence: TGTGCCAGCAGTGACGGGGCCCCCAGGCAGTTCTTC. Protein: CASSDGAPRQFF.

This chain connects TRBV3-1 (or the pseudogene TRBV3-2) to TRBJ2-2; weak D call: TRBD1 (5 bases). Trimming took off 5 bases at V and 2 bases at J, with 12 bases between the two ends. The CDR3 is made up of 15 amino acids. The germline V gene encodes CDR1 LGHDT and CDR2 YNNKEL (reference sequence). This CDR3 is CASSRQGANTGELFF. The CDR3 coding sequence is TGTGCCAGCAGCAGACAAGGGGCAAACACCGGGGAGCTGTTTTTT.

V and J are TRBV28 and TRBJ2-1; no clear D gene. In germline, CDR1 is MDHEN, CDR2 SYDVKM. With 4 bases removed from V and 7 bases from J, the gap between germline ends came to 8 bases. CDR3 size: 12 residues. CDR3 region: CASSSIVNEQFF. In nucleotides, the CDR3 is TGTGCCAGCAGTTCTATCGTTAATGAGCAGTTCTTC.

The rearrangement uses TRBV15 and TRBJ2-6, with a tentative D call TRBD1 (5 bases). CDR1 is LNHNV, CDR2 YYDKDF, per germline (reference sequence). The CDR3 has 16 amino acids. V dropped 1 base and J dropped 0 bases, with 7 bases sitting between them. The CDR3 reads CATSRGTFSGANVLTF. In DNA, the CDR3 is TGTGCCACCAGCAGAGGGACATTCTCTGGGGCCAACGTCCTGACTTTC.